This TCR beta chain was sequenced for a study of T cell changes during pregnancy in multiple sclerosis. The ends were cut back, 6 bases at V and 5 bases at J, with 16 bases in the middle. The CDR3 contains 15 residues. The germline V gene encodes CDR1 MNHEY and CDR2 SMNVEV (reference sequence). Sequencing was performed with immunoSEQ multiplex PCR; in TCRdb, only in-frame clones are kept and a portion is missing. The sample contains 30,000 to 35,000 clones, nearly 90% of which appear only once. This chain links TRBV27 with TRBJ2-2; a possible D gene is TRBD1 (5 bases). The sequence was obtained from a female donor in good health, enrolled as a control in a pregnancy study. The source material was CD4+ T cells from peripheral blood mononuclear cells, sampled in the third trimester of pregnancy. The CDR3 protein is CASRDDRAGTGELFF. The CDR3 DNA reads TGTGCCAGCAGGGACGATAGGGCAGGGACCGGGGAGCTGTTTTTT.